This TCR beta chain was recovered during a study of spatial heterogeneity in lung cancer (dated by TCRdb to 2018 to 2020). Some background on the complete study: Beta-chain transcripts were consistently detected in greater numbers than alpha-chain transcripts, which likely reflects a higher abundance of beta-chain transcripts. Both alpha and beta chains were TCR-sequenced in 210 or so tumor regions, about 69 matched nontumor lung samples and around 54 PBMC samples obtained at surgery. Nonsynonymous mutation counts, determined by whole-exome sequencing of tumor tissue, were related to features of the TCR repertoire. The study quantitatively compared TCR alpha and beta repertoires across multiple tumor regions, matched nontumor lung and blood in non-small cell lung cancer. In the raw uncorrected reads, each unique combination of TCR and UMI appeared more than ten times on average. Findings and caveats that apply to the study as a whole: Ubiquitous expanded tumor TCRs were found in blood more often at tumor resection than at routine follow-up. Confirming at a functional level the hypothesis that regional TCRs recognize regional mutations was considered to require additional single-cell paired TCR alpha and beta sequencing.

This clonotype was detected only a few times. It has no known antigen specificity. The input lacks base qualities; no much larger clone sits a single base away. The receptor library was made with 5' RACE. These reads were obtained on a NextSeq 500. The TCR library protocol attached a unique molecular identifier to each TCR cDNA molecule to allow correction of PCR and sequencing errors. The authors' pipeline ran thus. TCR identification, UMI-based error correction and CDR3 extraction were performed with Decombinator tools. Expanded TCRs were defined as those above a frequency of 2 per 1,000, corresponding to the top 1% of the tumor frequency distribution. Rényi diversity was computed with the R vegan package after subsampling each repertoire 100 times to 5,000 TCRs. CDR3 similarity networks were built from amino acid triplet string-kernel similarity, with CDR3s being connected when pairwise similarity was above 0.82. The public reads were quality trimmed at Q25 with fastp and then assembled into clones with MiXCR by TCRdb, keeping productive beta chains. Duplicate CDR3 protein sequences are folded into a single record with the most common DNA and genes. The authors' filters were not applied to this entry. The sample has 77,000 or so distinct CDR3 sequences on record, roughly a fifth of them singletons. The top ten hold around 6.6% of the sample.

According to the study, the label for this sample's time point signals: sample taken at primary tumor resection. Without any cell sorting, TCR sequencing was performed on whole RNA extracted either from tumor and nontumor lung tissue or from cryopreserved PBMC samples. Donors were over 60 patients with early-stage, untreated non-small cell lung cancer from the lung TRACERx cohort. Only patients for whom sufficient RNA was available from at least two tumor regions were selected for TCR sequencing. The sequence derives from a male donor with early-stage non-small cell lung cancer. Source: PBMCs, taken at surgery.

CDR3 reads: CASSLTHLPPTDTQYF. The base sequence is TGTGCCAGCAGCTTAACCCACCTACCACCCACAGATACGCAGTATTTT. The sequence links TRBV7-3 to TRBJ2-3, with the D segment identity uncertain. Taken from the germline V gene, the CDR1 and CDR2 loops are SGHTA and FQGTGA. Trimming costs V 0 bases and J 2 bases, and their ends lie 12 bases apart. The cysteine opens and the phenylalanine closes a CDR3 of 16 amino acids. Only the CDR3 part of the read is kept: 48 bases, read in frame from the first base. The full variable domain, with segments outside the CDR3 supplied by the reference TRBV7-3 and TRBJ2-3 proteins, appears as GAGVSQTPSNKVTEKGKYVELRCDPISGHTALYWYRQSLGQGPEFLIYFQGTGAADDSGLPNDRFFAVRPEGSVSTLKIQRTERGDSAVYLCASSLTHLPPTDTQYFGPGTRLTVL.